These 14 T cell receptor beta chains were sequenced from one sample in a study of PD-1 blockade in classical Hodgkin lymphoma. Time point of the sample: cycle 4 day 1 (C4D1), after 6 weeks of nivolumab. All patients experienced relapse after autologous stem cell transplantation, and brentuximab vedotin exposure was variable. The method was immunoSEQ multiplex PCR; TCRdb's version includes in-frame clones alone and lacks a portion of them. This table has 28,000 or so clones, around 70% appearing once. Sequenced here: peripheral blood mononuclear cells (PBMCs), sampled before the fourth cycle of nivolumab. Every receptor here comes from a human donor with classical Hodgkin lymphoma.

V is TRBV19 and J is TRBJ1-5; possible D gene TRBD1, 5 bases. The CDR3 spans 13 residues. From germline, CDR1 is LNHDA and CDR2 SQIVND (reference sequence). Trimming stripped 3 bases from V and 4 bases from J, with 7 bases between. The CDR3 is CASSMGGNQPQHF. The CDR3 DNA is TGTGCCAGTAGTATGGGGGGAAATCAGCCCCAGCATTTT.

This chain's CDR3 is CASAQGELITEAFF. The CDR3 coding sequence is TGTGCCAGCGCGCAGGGGGAACTAATCACTGAAGCTTTCTTT. The V and J genes are TRBV27 and TRBJ1-1; TRBD1 matches at 7 bases. Looked up from germline, CDR1 is MNHEY and CDR2 is SMNVEV (reference sequence). J was trimmed by 4 bases and V by 8 bases; bases with no gene match: 10. CDR3 size: 14 residues.

This chain links TRBV9 with TRBJ2-1; the D is unclear. Germline V gene lookup returns CDR1 SGDLS and CDR2 YYNGEE. Deletions cut 6 bases from V and 5 bases from J, with 21 bases between. CDR3 length: 16 amino acids. This CDR3 is CASTKADDPVNNEQFF. CDR3 DNA sequence: TGTGCCAGCACCAAGGCGGATGACCCAGTCAACAATGAGCAGTTCTTC.

This clone was picked up a small number of times. This chain links TRBV7-9 with TRBJ1-1, with D uncertain. V was shortened by 2 bases and J by 4 bases, with 11 bases between the two germline ends. The CDR3 has 14 residues. Germline V gene lookup returns CDR1 SEHNR and CDR2 FQNEAQ (reference sequence). For the CDR3, the DNA is TGTGCCAGCAGCTTAACCCAATACCCCACTGAAGCTTTCTTT. Amino acids: CASSLTQYPTEAFF.

This clone was picked up a small number of times. This chain connects TRBV29-1 to TRBJ2-7; unclear D gene. The CDR3 consists of 11 residues. V was shortened by 7 bases and J by 4 bases, with 11 bases between the two germline ends. The V gene's germline CDR1 is SQVTM and CDR2 ANQGSEA. The CDR3 reads CSAKLFYEQYF. The CDR3 DNA reads as TGCAGCGCTAAACTATTTTACGAGCAGTACTTC.

This clone appeared a few times. The chain recombines TRBV4-2 with TRBJ1-2; D may be TRBD1 (5 bases). Looked up from germline, CDR1 is LGHNA and CDR2 is YNFKEQ. CDR3 length equals 19 residues. The germline V and J ends were trimmed by 0 bases and 4 bases, with 24 bases remaining between them. The CDR3 region has the DNA TGTGCCAGCAGCCAAGATCTCGTCCCAGGGCAAGCCCCCCTCTATGGCTACACCTTC. It yields the protein CASSQDLVPGQAPLYGYTF.

The chain employs TRBV11-1 and TRBJ2-7, with 10 nucleotides matching TRBD2. This CDR3 is built from 14 residues. Germline values: CDR1 SGHAT, CDR2 FQDESV (reference sequence). After removal of 6 bases from V and 4 bases from J, the junction contained 6 bases not matched to a gene. The CDR3 region is CASSTAGGPYEQYF. The CDR3 DNA follows: TGTGCCAGCAGTACAGCGGGGGGGCCTTACGAGCAGTACTTC.

J is TRBJ2-1 and V is TRBV2; 13 bases map to TRBD2. The CDR3 sequence is 14 residues long. V lost 5 bases, J lost 9 bases, and 4 bases stayed unmatched. Per germline, CDR1 SNHLY and CDR2 FYNNEI. The CDR3 DNA reads as TGTGCCAGCAGTTGGACTAGCGGGAGCGGTGAGCAGTTCTTC. It is translated as CASSWTSGSGEQFF. The whole variable domain, filled in from reference TRBV2 and TRBJ2-1, reads EPEVTQTPSHQVTQMGQEVILRCVPISNHLYFYWYRQILGQKVEFLVSFYNNEISEKSEIFDDQFSVERPDGSNFTLKIRSTKLEDSAMYFCASSWTSGSGEQFFGPGTRLTVL.

The chain employs TRBV7-3 and TRBJ2-7; 7 bases line up with TRBD2. CDR1 SGHTA and CDR2 FQGTGA come from the germline V gene. The CDR3 spans 13 residues. With V trimmed by 3 bases and J by 7 bases, 6 bases remained unmatched. CDR3 loop: CASSFQPGREQYF. CDR3 sequence (DNA): TGTGCCAGCAGCTTCCAGCCCGGGAGGGAGCAGTACTTC.

The CDR3 nucleotides read TGTGCCAGCAGCTCCTCCGGGACAGGGGGCAATGAGCAGTTCTTC. It yields the protein CASSSSGTGGNEQFF. This chain joins TRBV7-3 and TRBJ2-1; 11 bases map to TRBD1. The CDR3 extends over 15 amino acids. CDR1 SGHTA and CDR2 FQGTGA come from the germline V gene. Trimming at V came to 4 bases and at J to 6 bases, leaving 5 bases not matched to a gene.

The J gene is TRBJ2-2, the V gene TRBV5-1; D unclear. Trimming shortened V by 1 base and J by 7 bases, and 14 bases separated the two germline ends. This CDR3 is built from 15 residues. CDR1 is SGHRS and CDR2 is YFSETQ in the germline V gene. This CDR3 reads CASSLSEAQDGELFF. The CDR3 DNA sequence: TGCGCCAGCAGCTTGTCAGAAGCCCAGGACGGGGAGCTGTTTTTT.

Remarks on this clone: The germline gene is not matched at one end of the junction; a read error may be the cause. This chain uses TRBV4-1 with TRBJ1-1, with TRBD1 matching over 7 bases. Germline V CDR1 and CDR2: MGHRA, YSYEKL. The CDR3 has 14 amino acids. The CDR3 is CASSRPGQNAEAFF. CDR3 DNA sequence: TGCGCCAGCAGCCGACCGGGACAGAACGCTGAAGCTTTCTTT.

The CDR3 is CASSLGLRGVSPDTQYF. The CDR3 DNA follows: TGTGCCAGCAGCTTGGGGCTGCGGGGGGTTTCCCCAGATACGCAGTATTTT. The genes are TRBV7-2 and TRBJ2-3, with 8 positions matching TRBD2. Trimming at V came to 3 bases and at J to 4 bases, leaving 12 bases not matched to a gene. The germline gives CDR1 SGHTA, CDR2 FQGNSA. This CDR3 region has 17 residues.

V is TRBV27 and J is TRBJ2-7, with D maybe TRBD2 (5 bases). V dropped 7 bases and J dropped 0 bases, with 19 bases sitting between them. Germline CDR1 is MNHEY and CDR2 is SMNVEV (reference sequence). The CDR3 sequence is 16 residues long. The CDR3 loop is CASIQGGPGSSYEQYF. DNA for the CDR3: TGTGCCAGCATCCAAGGAGGACCGGGGTCCTCCTACGAGCAGTACTTC.